This TCR beta chain originates from a study of identical twins. TCRdb called the 5' RACE reads again in MiXCR, with one record for every CDR3 protein. Among more than 400,000 distinct CDR3 sequences listed, roughly 15% were seen once. Another study also made use of these data, one on yellow fever vaccine responses in identical twins.

This clonotype was sampled from a woman under 30 in good health. What was sequenced was CD4+ T cells sorted from blood.

CDR3 amino acids: CSVEGGTHNEQFF. In DNA, the CDR3 is TGCAGCGTTGAAGGTGGCACCCACAATGAGCAGTTCTTC. The chain has TRBV29-1 and TRBJ2-1; unclear D gene. Germline CDR1 and CDR2: SQVTM and ANQGSEA. The V gene lost 1 base and the J gene lost 5 bases, with 9 bases spanning the gap. The CDR3 length is 13 residues.